This T cell receptor beta chain appears in the sequencing data of a study of blood T cells in healthy people across ages (dated by TCRdb to about 2015). For the study in its entirety: In model experiments, template switching captured about one uniquely barcoded TCR beta cDNA molecule for every two T cells. Donors were grouped into four age groups: young (average roughly 15 years), middle-aged (roughly 38), aged (around 60) and long-lived (around 82). To avoid experimental bias, donors of different ages were spread randomly across the sequencing lanes. Two additional independent replicas of 1 million unique cDNA reads from the same blood draw were analyzed for two donors (one aged 18 to 30 and one aged 80 or older). Using deep sequencing normalized with unique cDNA molecular identifiers, the study measured how TCR beta repertoire diversity changes with age. Broader findings and caveats from the paper: Observed TCR beta diversity per million T cells fell roughly linearly with age, and a significant reduction was already apparent by age around 40. Bulk unsorted PBMC profiling prevented conclusive comparison of naive and antigen-experienced compartments. Observed TCR beta diversity correlated strongly with the percentage of naive T cells measured by flow cytometry. Because the CMV infection status of the donors was unknown, age-related changes in expanded clonotypes may potentially have been confounded. Total diversity estimates from one million sequenced T cells were considered lower bounds and underestimates. The long-lived group showed more naive CD4+ T cells, fewer expanded clones and increased TCR diversity than the aged group, suggesting age selection.

Library method: 5' RACE. Sequencing used an Illumina HiSeq 2500. A second PCR of roughly 6 to 12 cycles was run with a J-beta primer mix and a sample-barcoded 5' primer. A unique molecular identifier was introduced onto each TCR beta cDNA molecule by a template-switch 5' adaptor carrying 12 random nucleotides. At least 2.5 million CDR3-containing paired-end reads were obtained from each sample. First-strand cDNA synthesis was performed from all RNA using the Mint cDNA synthesis kit, with priming by a TRBC-specific oligonucleotide. All cDNA was treated with uracil-DNA glycosylase and then went through a first 18-cycle PCR with the universal primers M1SS and BC2_uni_R. The source study handled its data this way. For normalization, 1 million high-quality reads, each with a distinct molecular identifier, were randomly selected from each sample. Reads with shared molecular identifiers were discarded instead of being binned into consensus sequences. MiTCR, with a Q25 quality threshold and the strictest error-elimination algorithm, was used for CDR3 identification, clonotype clustering and error correction. Lower-bound total TCR beta diversity was estimated with a nonparametric unseen species model using Euler transformation. TCRdb applied fastp at Q25 and MiXCR to the public reads, then kept only in-frame beta chains. Each entry is one CDR3 protein sequence, shown with its most common DNA and genes. The authors' filters were not applied to this entry. This sample holds fewer than 950,000 distinct CDR3 sequences; 53% were observed only once. The ten largest clonotypes hold about two fifths of the sample.

This clonotype was counted only a few times. It lacks a known antigen. Qualities for individual bases were not recorded, and no much larger clone is one base off. The donors were roughly 39 Caucasian individuals from Russia, aged roughly 6 to 100 years, who were systemically healthy. Around 9.7 milliliters of peripheral blood were collected from each donor into EDTA-treated Vacutainer tubes. Ficoll-Paque density-gradient centrifugation was used to isolate PBMCs, with at least 7 million per sample. Trizol reagent was used to extract total RNA from PBMCs, with at least 6 micrograms per sample. For every donor, flow cytometry on a PBMC aliquot measured the percentage of naive CD45RAhigh/CD27high T cells. Spanning cysteine to phenylalanine, the CDR3 consists of 16 amino acids. Just CDR3 DNA is preserved here, 48 bases in frame from base 1. Based on the germline V gene, the CDR1 and CDR2 sequences are SGHVS and FQNEAQ. V is clipped by 3 bases and J by 2 bases, and the sequence between their germline boundaries is 15 bases long.

Here the chain combines TRBV7-8 and TRBJ2-3, with an unclear D gene assignment. Sequencing used blood. This sequence originates from a man aged 80 or over in good health. DNA sequence: TGTGCCAGCAGCTTGGGTCGGGTCTACCACACAGATACGCAGTATTTT. The resulting protein is CASSLGRVYHTDTQYF.